This TCR beta chain was recorded in a study of T cells in localized non-small cell lung cancer. Study results and caveats: Researchers found a median approximately 55 of the top 100 tumor clones in adjacent lung. Measurement of T cell clonality placed uninvolved adjacent lung highest, above the level in tumor. It remains possible that heterogeneity exists, since only one tumor region was sequenced.

Profiled with immunoSEQ multiplex PCR; TCRdb holds only in-frame clones, not every one. The sample lists about 25,000 clones; about 92% were seen once. Of note for this clone: Its antigen is currently unknown.

V lost 10 bases to trimming and J lost 4 bases, with 7 bases between them. The CDR3 totals 10 residues. From germline, CDR1 is MNHNS and CDR2 SASEGT. The TCR was taken from a man aged 35 to 69 with stage III squamous cell lung carcinoma. This rearrangement joins TRBV6-1 to TRBJ1-1; D gene ambiguous. Sequenced here: peripheral blood, sampled before any cancer treatment. CDR3 sequence reads: CATLFTEAFF. CDR3 nucleotides: TGTGCCACCCTGTTCACTGAAGCTTTCTTT.